The source of this TCR beta chain is a study of control samples from healthy donors and cancer patients. This clone was picked up a small number of times. The assay was immunoSEQ multiplex PCR, and TCRdb's table has in-frame clones only and misses some. The sample yields 90,000 to 100,000 clones, about 79% seen once. Per germline, CDR1 SEHNR and CDR2 FQNEAQ (reference sequence). The ends were cut back, 5 bases at V and 6 bases at J, with 10 bases in the middle. The CDR3 covers 13 residues. The V call is TRBV7-9, the J call TRBJ2-2, with no clear D. The sequenced material came from blood. The receptor comes from a woman aged 30 to 39 in good health. CDR3 amino acids: CASSPRVPGELFF. The CDR3 DNA sequence: TGTGCCAGCAGCCCAAGGGTTCCCGGGGAGCTGTTTTTT. Filled out from reference TRBV7-9 and TRBJ2-2, the complete variable domain reads DTGVSQNPRHKITKRGQNVTFRCDPISEHNRLYWYRQTLGQGPEFLTYFQNEAQLEKSRLLSDRFSAERPKGSFSTLEIQRTEQGDSAMYLCASSPRVPGELFFGEGSRLTVL.